These 29 T cell receptor beta chains originate from one sample sequenced in a study of T cell clonality in common variable immunodeficiency. Sequenced by immunoSEQ multiplex PCR; TCRdb stores in-frame clones only, minus some. The sample presents approximately 2,500 clones, none singletons. Study-wide findings and caveats: Fewer deletions and N-nucleotide insertions were reportedly seen in common variable immunodeficiency TCR beta sequences.

For these receptors, no antigen is known. The sequencing input was peripheral blood mononuclear cells. These receptors originate from a human donor with common variable immunodeficiency.

The CDR3 protein is CSAVGQGGNEQFF. The CDR3 bases that were read are TGCAGTGCTGTCGGACAGGGGGGTAATGAG. The J gene is TRBJ2-1, the V gene TRBV20-1, with TRBD1 matching over 10 bases. The read is 3 residues too short to cover the CDR3 end, so that end is filled in from the germline J gene. Looked up from germline, CDR1 is DFQATT and CDR2 is SNEGSKA (reference sequence). The J segment lost 7 bases and the V segment lost 5 bases, leaving 5 bases of the junction unmatched. The CDR3 is 13 residues long.

By share, this clone counts as medium-sized. CDR3 DNA, as far as it was read: TGTGCCAGCAGCTTGTCCAACGAG. Protein: CASSLSNE. The CDR3 in its entirety is CASSLSNEQYF. J is TRBJ2-7 and V is TRBV5-4; D is unclear. Sequencing ends 3 residues short of the CDR3 end; the germline J gene provides the rest. This CDR3 contains 11 residues. V lost 1 base and J lost 5, with 4 bases in between. Germline CDR1 is SGHNT and CDR2 is YYREEE (reference sequence).

By share, this clone counts as medium-sized. The CDR3 end falls 3 residues outside the read, so it is completed with the germline J gene. The chain uses TRBV3-1 (or the pseudogene TRBV3-2) and TRBJ2-4; 8 bases map to TRBD2. V shed 2 bases, J shed 0 bases, and the junction held 9 bases outside the gene matches. CDR3 length: 18 residues. Germline assignment: CDR1 LGHDT and CDR2 YNNKEL (reference sequence). Partial CDR3 DNA: TGTGCCAGCAGCCAATCTAGGCCCGGGGGGGTAGCCAAAAACATT. Protein sequence: CASSQSRPGGVAKNI. The full-length CDR3 reads as CASSQSRPGGVAKNIQYF.

By proportion, this clone is medium-sized (0.01 to 0.1%). The read ends 3 residues before the CDR3 terminus; that terminus is restored from the germline J gene. The rearrangement links TRBV19 to TRBJ2-7; 9 nucleotides align to TRBD1. The length of the CDR3 is 13 residues. The germline V gene encodes CDR1 LNHDA and CDR2 SQIVND (reference sequence). Trimming at V came to 5 bases and at J to 3 bases, leaving 2 bases not matched to a gene. The CDR3 is CASSLGQGYEQYF. CDR3 DNA (partial): TGTGCCAGTAGTCTGGGACAGGGCTACGAG.

This clone was counted at least ten times. Read sequence stops 3 residues before the CDR3 end, and the germline J gene provides the missing end. This rearrangement joins TRBV12-3 or TRBV12-4 to TRBJ2-5; D is unresolved. The CDR3 is made up of 16 amino acids. Trimming pared 2 bases from V and 0 bases from J, leaving 13 bases between. The CDR3 is CASSLLGRRYQETQYF. CDR3 bases read: TGTGCCAGCAGTTTACTGGGCAGACGGTACCAAGAGACC.

By share of the sample, this clone is medium-sized. The CDR3 end is not reached by the read, which stops 3 residues before it; the germline J gene fills it in. The V gene is TRBV19, the J gene TRBJ1-5; tentative D call: TRBD1 (6 bases). Looked up from germline, CDR1 is LNHDA and CDR2 is SQIVND (reference sequence). V was cut by 3 bases and J by 3 bases, with 12 bases left in between. This CDR3 comprises 15 residues. The part of the CDR3 DNA that was read is TGTGCCAGTAGTATTAGACAGGAATTCAATCAGCCC. Its translation is CASSIRQEFNQP. The entire CDR3 is CASSIRQEFNQPQHF.

This clone counts as medium-sized (0.01 to 0.1%). Sequencing ends 3 residues short of the CDR3 end; the germline J gene provides the rest. This sequence joins TRBV10-3 and TRBJ2-6, with D hard to call. V was clipped by 0 bases and J by 0 bases, with 6 bases between them. CDR1 is ENHRY and CDR2 is SYGVKD in the germline V gene. CDR3 length: 16 amino acids. CDR3 DNA, as far as it was read: TGTGCCATCAGTGAGTCTTATAGCTCTGGGGCCAACGTC. Its translation: CAISESYSSGANV. The full CDR3 sequence reads CAISESYSSGANVLTF.

This clone is medium-sized in the sample. With the read ending 3 residues before the CDR3 end, the germline J gene is used to fill in that end. The rearrangement links TRBV7-7 to TRBJ2-5; D call uncertain. Germline V gene data show CDR1 as SSHAT and CDR2 as FNYEAQ (reference sequence). Deletions cut 2 bases from V and 3 bases from J, with 19 bases between. The CDR3 runs 17 residues. CDR3 residues: CASSLLFSRAQKETQYF. The CDR3 DNA, read in part, is TGTGCCAGCAGCTTATTGTTTTCCCGAGCGCAGAAAGAGACC.

Sample share makes this clone medium-sized. Read sequence stops 3 residues before the CDR3 end, and the germline J gene provides the missing end. The V gene is TRBV20-1, the J gene TRBJ2-7, with 7 positions matching TRBD1. The trim removed 3 bases at V and 0 bases at J, leaving 8 bases unmatched. Germline CDR1 and CDR2: DFQATT and SNEGSKA (reference sequence). The CDR3 covers 15 residues. The CDR3 region is CSARPDRLISYEQYF. CDR3 DNA, as far as it was read: TGCAGTGCTAGGCCGGACAGGTTAATCTCCTACGAG.

This clone is deemed medium-sized. CDR3 region: CSVQTRGQDAYEQYF. Partial CDR3 DNA: TGCAGCGTTCAGACTAGGGGACAGGATGCCTACGAG. The rearrangement uses TRBV29-1 and TRBJ2-7; 8 bases line up with TRBD1. The CDR3 extends 3 residues past the end of the read, so its final part is completed from the germline J gene. V lost 5 bases to trimming and J lost 2 bases; unmatched junction nucleotides: 11. Germline V CDR1 and CDR2: SQVTM, ANQGSEA. The CDR3 loop spans 15 amino acids.

This clone is medium-sized by share. Read data end 3 residues before the CDR3 end; the end is taken from the germline J gene. V is TRBV7-2 and J is TRBJ2-1, with 10 bases identical to TRBD2. The CDR3 runs to 15 residues. Germline trimming cut 5 bases from V and 5 bases from J; bases unmatched to any gene: 6. Per the germline V gene, CDR1 is SGHTA and CDR2 is FQGNSA. CDR3 loop: CASSLTSGPHNEQFF. The part of the CDR3 DNA that was read is TGTGCCAGCAGCCTGACTAGCGGGCCGCACAATGAG.

The table lists this clone with a few counts. Coverage ceases 3 residues before the CDR3 finishes, and the germline J gene fills in the end. The chain couples TRBV5-1 to TRBJ1-1; 7 positions agree with TRBD1. This CDR3 has 17 amino acids. The germline V gene encodes CDR1 SGHRS and CDR2 YFSETQ. J gave up 2 bases and V 1 base, and 11 bases lay outside the gene matches. CDR3 DNA (partial): TGCGCCAGCAGCTTGCGGGACAGCTCCGCCCGAAACACTGAA. It codes for CASSLRDSSARNTE. The whole CDR3 sequence is CASSLRDSSARNTEAFF.

This clone was seen only a few times. The read stops 3 residues short of the end of the CDR3; the missing end is completed from the germline J gene. The chain employs TRBV6-1 and TRBJ1-5; the D gene is possibly TRBD1 (5 bases). V was trimmed by 2 bases and J by 6 bases, leaving 14 bases between them. Germline V gene data show CDR1 as MNHNS and CDR2 as SASEGT. The CDR3 contains 15 residues. Here the CDR3 reads CASSEIRQTSQPQHF. The sequenced part of the CDR3 DNA is TGTGCCAGCAGTGAAATTCGACAGACTAGTCAGCCC.

This clone is categorized as medium-sized. The read ends 3 residues shy of where the CDR3 ends; the end is completed using the germline J gene. The rearrangement links TRBV5-4 to TRBJ2-5; possible D gene TRBD1, 6 bases. This CDR3 is built from 14 residues. CDR1 and CDR2 from the germline V gene are SGHNT and YYREEE (reference sequence). V lost 0 bases, J lost 2 bases, and 8 bases lay in between. The CDR3 here is CASSLAGTQETQYF. Incomplete CDR3 DNA: TGTGCCAGCAGCTTGGCCGGGACACAAGAGACC. Combining the CDR3 with reference TRBV5-4 and TRBJ2-5 gives the whole variable domain ETGVTQSPTHLIKTRGQQVTLRCSSQSGHNTVSWYQQALGQGPQFIFQYYREEENGRGNFPPRFSGLQFPNYSSELNVNALELDDSALYLCASSLAGTQETQYFGPGTRLLVL.

This clone ranks as medium-sized. The DNA ends 3 residues before the CDR3 does, and the rest of the CDR3 is filled in from the germline J gene. The rearrangement joins TRBV18 to TRBJ2-3, with TRBD2 matching 7 bases. CDR3 length: 16 residues. Germline lookup yields CDR1 KGHSH and CDR2 LQKENI. Partial CDR3 DNA: TGTGCCAGCTCACCAATACCCGGGACTAAGGGGAGCACG. This gives the protein CASSPIPGTKGST. In full, the CDR3 is CASSPIPGTKGSTQYF.

This clone is judged medium-sized. CDR3 DNA (partial): TGCAGTGCTAGAGGGGGGCCCCGGGGGACC. It is translated as CSARGGPRGT. The full CDR3 is CSARGGPRGTQYF. V usage is TRBV20-1 and J usage is TRBJ2-5; a weak D match, TRBD1 (6 bases). Read coverage stops 3 residues before the CDR3 terminus; the germline J gene supplies the remainder. V was cut by 1 base and J by 7 bases, with 13 bases left in between. Germline V gene sequence: CDR1 DFQATT, CDR2 SNEGSKA (reference sequence). The CDR3 totals 13 residues.

In its sample, this clone ranks as medium-sized. The read halts 3 residues ahead of the CDR3 end, with the missing end drawn from the germline J gene. The V call is TRBV19, the J call TRBJ1-1, with 8 nucleotides matching TRBD1. Germline V gives CDR1 LNHDA, CDR2 SQIVND (reference sequence). The V gene end was trimmed by 0 bases and the J gene end by 1 base; junction bases not matched to a gene: 4. This CDR3 is built from 16 residues. The CDR3 reads CASSIDRDRGNTEAFF. The covered CDR3 bases are TGTGCCAGTAGTATAGATCGCGACAGGGGGAACACTGAA.

By share, this clone counts as medium-sized (0.01 to 0.1%). The read falls 3 residues short of the CDR3 end, and the missing part is taken from the germline J gene. The rearrangement joins TRBV2 to TRBJ1-3; D is perhaps TRBD1 (5 bases). The CDR3 is 15 amino acids. Trimming took 6 bases from V and 2 from J, leaving 14 bases between them. The germline V gene has CDR1 SNHLY and CDR2 FYNNEI. The part of the CDR3 DNA that was read is TGTGCCAGCAGGGTCAGGGCTGGTGCTGGAAACACC. Amino acids: CASRVRAGAGNT. The CDR3, in full, reads CASRVRAGAGNTIYF.

In its sample, this clone is medium-sized. The CDR3 goes on 3 residues after the read ends, and that part is filled in from the germline J gene. The genes are TRBV18 and TRBJ1-3; D perhaps matches TRBD1 (5 bases). V was trimmed by 3 bases and J by 3 bases, leaving 15 bases between them. The CDR3 consists of 16 residues. Germline V gene data show CDR1 as KGHSH and CDR2 as LQKENI. CDR3 DNA (partial): TGTGCCAGCTCACCGATTGACAGCGGGCTTGGAAACACC. It codes for CASSPIDSGLGNT. The full-length CDR3 reads as CASSPIDSGLGNTIYF.

In its sample, this clone ranks as medium-sized. With the read ending 3 residues before the CDR3 end, the germline J gene is used to fill in that end. V gene TRBV11-2 combines with J gene TRBJ2-1; a weak D match, TRBD2 (7 bases). The CDR3 contains 15 residues. The V and J ends lost 0 bases and 5 bases respectively, with 11 bases between them. CDR1 is SGHAT and CDR2 is FQNNGV in the germline V gene. Partial CDR3 DNA: TGTGCCAGCAGCTTAGAGTGGGGGGGCCACAATGAG. It translates to CASSLEWGGHNE. The whole CDR3 reads CASSLEWGGHNEQFF.

This clone is medium-sized in the sample. The read ends 3 residues before the CDR3 terminus; that terminus is restored from the germline J gene. V usage is TRBV7-6 and J usage is TRBJ1-3, with a possible D match to TRBD1 (5 bases). CDR1 and CDR2 from the germline V gene are SGHVS and FNYEAQ. CDR3 size: 15 residues. V was shortened by 3 bases and J by 0 bases, with 9 bases between the two germline ends. The CDR3 sequence is CASSLTANSGNTIYF. CDR3 bases read: TGTGCCAGCAGCTTGACAGCCAACTCTGGAAACACC.

Relative to its sample, this clone is medium-sized (0.01 to 0.1%). Sequencing ends 3 residues short of the CDR3 end; the germline J gene provides the rest. The gene calls are TRBV12-3 or TRBV12-4 and TRBJ1-1; D possibly corresponds to TRBD1 (5 bases). The CDR3 sequence is 14 residues long. Trimming pared 0 bases from V and 3 bases from J, leaving 8 bases between. The CDR3 bases that were read are TGTGCCAGCAGTTTAGCGGGGGGGGACACTGAA. It translates to CASSLAGGDTE. The entire CDR3 sequence reads CASSLAGGDTEAFF.

By sample fraction, this clone is medium-sized (0.01 to 0.1%). The CDR3 is CASSLDPGGQETQYF. Partial CDR3 DNA: TGCGCCAGCAGCTTGGATCCAGGCGGGCAAGAGACC. The chain has TRBV5-1 and TRBJ2-5; D perhaps matches TRBD2 (5 bases). From the germline J gene comes the end of the CDR3, since the read stops 3 residues before it. This CDR3 is 15 amino acids long. V dropped 0 bases and J dropped 2 bases, with 11 bases sitting between them. CDR1 is SGHRS, CDR2 YFSETQ, per germline.

This clone is deemed medium-sized. The read terminates 3 residues before the CDR3 end, so the remaining end is supplied by the germline J gene. This sequence joins TRBV5-1 and TRBJ2-2; D call uncertain. CDR1 is SGHRS and CDR2 is YFSETQ in the germline V gene. The length of the CDR3 is 16 residues. V gave up 0 bases and J gave up 0 bases, with 9 bases separating them. The covered CDR3 bases are TGCGCCAGCAGCTTGGCGACAAACACGAACACCGGGGAG. Its translation: CASSLATNTNTGE. The whole CDR3 reads CASSLATNTNTGELFF.

This clone was detected ten times or more. Read sequence stops 3 residues before the CDR3 end, and the germline J gene provides the missing end. The V call is TRBV12-3 or TRBV12-4, the J call TRBJ2-7, with D tentatively TRBD1 or TRBD2 (5 bases each). Trimming left V 1 base short and J 4 bases short, with 14 bases between. The CDR3 length is 15 residues. CDR3 in amino acids: CASSLGGETAYEQYF. Incomplete CDR3 DNA: TGTGCCAGCAGTTTAGGAGGGGAGACGGCTTACGAG.

By proportion, this clone is medium-sized. The read ends 3 residues early relative to the CDR3; the germline J gene fills the gap. The J gene is TRBJ1-2, the V gene TRBV10-3, with 7 bases that match TRBD1. In germline, CDR1 is ENHRY, CDR2 SYGVKD. The CDR3 has 15 amino acids. V lost 6 bases and J lost 2; bases outside the gene matches: 9. The part of the CDR3 DNA that was read is TGTGCCATCAGAAAAGGGGGCGTCGAGAACTATGGC. Translation gives CAIRKGGVENYG. The CDR3 reads in full as CAIRKGGVENYGYTF.

This clone has ten or more counts. The CDR3 extends 3 residues past the end of the read, so its final part is completed from the germline J gene. This rearrangement joins TRBV12-3 or TRBV12-4 to TRBJ2-3, with 9 bases aligning to TRBD2. The V gene end was trimmed by 3 bases and the J gene end by 4 bases; junction bases not matched to a gene: 5. The CDR3 spans 15 residues. The CDR3 DNA, read in part, is TGTGCCAGCAGTTTGGCACTAGCGGGTGCAGATACG. Protein sequence: CASSLALAGADT. The CDR3, in full, reads CASSLALAGADTQYF.

By share of the sample, this clone is medium-sized (0.01 to 0.1%). From the germline J gene comes the end of the CDR3, since the read stops 3 residues before it. The gene calls are TRBV5-4 and TRBJ2-7; TRBD1 aligns across 9 bases. The J segment lost 3 bases and the V segment lost 0 bases, leaving 7 bases of the junction unmatched. In germline, CDR1 is SGHNT, CDR2 YYREEE (reference sequence). This CDR3 has 16 residues. The CDR3 sequence is CASSLVPGQGFYEQYF. The sequenced CDR3 bases are TGTGCCAGCAGCTTGGTCCCGGGACAGGGATTCTACGAG.

Sample share makes this clone medium-sized. The CDR3 goes on 3 residues after the read ends, and that part is filled in from the germline J gene. The chain links TRBV5-1 to TRBJ2-1, with D perhaps matching TRBD2 (6 bases). V gave up 0 bases and J gave up 8 bases, with 12 bases separating them. Germline CDR1 reads SGHRS; CDR2 reads YFSETQ. The length of the CDR3 is 14 residues. The CDR3 sequence: CASSLDQAGHEQFF. The covered CDR3 bases are TGCGCCAGCAGCTTGGACCAAGCGGGTCATGAG.